This TCR beta chain was retrieved from a study of shared clonotypes between healthy human individuals (dated by TCRdb to 2020 to 2022). At the level of the whole study: A couple of women and a few men aged 18 to 49 years were included in the cohort. The study deeply sequenced blood TCR repertoires of several healthy adults to estimate repertoire size and the extent of clonotype sharing between individuals. Per donor, three plates each were used for CD4 naive and CD4 memory, two for CD8 naive, and one for CD8 memory. Leukapheresis yielded between about 0.85 and 10 billion PBMCs per donor. To increase sequencing depth and limit assay-specific biases, TCR repertoire library preparation and sequencing were carried out by different laboratories using diverse techniques. General study outcomes and caveats: When several donors were compared, the shared fraction of clonotypes was around 5% for naive CD4, around 4% for naive CD8, roughly 2.5% for memory CD4, and about 0.36% for memory CD8. Incomplete sequencing was indicated by rarefaction of sorted-subset datasets, despite the large sequencing depth. Sampling was restricted to blood, and TCR repertoires in tissues likely differ from the TCR repertoires found in blood. Because the study included a small number of donors, the genetic and exposure-history diversity represented was limited. Higher generation probabilities were observed for clonotypes shared by all four sorted-subset donors than for non-shared clonotypes. Estimated clonotype richness was generally larger for naive than for memory subsets. Pairwise subsampling led to the expectation that sequencing depth would affect the degree of clonotype sharing among donors.

The germline V gene specifies MDHEN as CDR1 and SYDVKM as CDR2. V is pared back by 3 bases and J by 7 bases, with 12 bases lying between the germline termini. Measured from the cysteine to the phenylalanine, the CDR3 is 14 residues long. Only the CDR3 DNA is retained, 42 bases long and in frame from the first base. TCR CDR3 regions were amplified from genomic DNA by multiplex PCR using the deep immunoSEQ assay. For each cell subset, the extracted genomic DNA was distributed evenly across all wells of several immunoSEQ 96-well plates, and each plate served as one replicate. Each replicate PCR for sorted subsets received around 200 ng genomic DNA, equal to about 30,000 T cell genomes. Purified libraries were quantified with a Qubit 3.0 fluorometer, sized on a Bioanalyzer 2100, and re-quantified with the KAPA Library Quantification kit. Each immunoSEQ 96-well plate was sequenced on its own single-read 150-cycle Illumina NextSeq 550 flow cell. Concerning the study's data processing: Because the immunoSEQ output included only junctional sequences and no quality scores, the filtering could not be the same as the filtering used for full-length reads. To assign V/J genes and CDR3, sequences were annotated using PyIR, a Python wrapper for IgBLAST v1.9, with IMGT germline references. Reads were filtered out if the reads had weak V/J assignments (E-value above 1e-6), no CDR3, stop codons, out-of-frame junctions, or ambiguous translated residues. V3J clonotypes were defined as sequences sharing the same inferred V gene, J gene, and CDR3 amino acid sequence. The percentage overlap between two repertoires was calculated by dividing the number of shared unique clonotypes by the size of the smaller repertoire. RTK rarefaction, the Chao1 estimator, and Recon v2.1 estimates of unobserved clonotypes were used to assess repertoire richness. For all TCRbeta clonotypes obtained by the gDNA method from a few donors, generation probabilities were computed with OLGA. Drawn from immuneACCESS, this table holds only the in-frame rearrangements with V and J called that TCRdb kept. Clones are partly lost; checked studies trace under half to an unresolved V gene and leave the rest unexplained. The V and J calls and the clone size are those of that table, but D and trimming were determined from the DNA. This sample gives some 630,000 clones in total; around 72% of them show up just once. Approximately 1.8% of the sample lies in the top ten.

The donors were healthy, HIV-negative adults who had no recently reported acute infections or vaccinations. Every donor was a Caucasian adult living in Nashville, Tennessee, USA. CD4+ T cells were enriched by magnetic negative selection; naive cells were then positively selected on CD45RA, and the negative fraction formed the memory subset. Blood was collected by leukapheresis, and PBMCs were isolated by Ficoll-Histopaque density gradient centrifugation and then cryopreserved in liquid nitrogen vapor phase. Analytical flow cytometry was used to check the purity and quantity of every magnetically sorted T cell population. Genomic DNA was isolated from every sorted fraction and measured by UV absorbance on a Nanodrop 2000c. As concerns this clone: This clone's antigen is unknown. No clone much larger than this one lies a single base away; base qualities are absent.

The receptor was isolated from a woman in her twenties or thirties in good health. The chain uses TRBV28 and TRBJ2-2, with no D gene named confidently. The sample was memory CD4+ T cells sorted from blood. Sample cell subset or site, as interpreted from the label and publication: CD45RA-negative fraction. The DNA sequence follows: TGTGCCAGCAGTTTTTCGGGTTTGGGCGGGGAGCTGTTTTTT. Translated, this is CASSFSGLGGELFF.